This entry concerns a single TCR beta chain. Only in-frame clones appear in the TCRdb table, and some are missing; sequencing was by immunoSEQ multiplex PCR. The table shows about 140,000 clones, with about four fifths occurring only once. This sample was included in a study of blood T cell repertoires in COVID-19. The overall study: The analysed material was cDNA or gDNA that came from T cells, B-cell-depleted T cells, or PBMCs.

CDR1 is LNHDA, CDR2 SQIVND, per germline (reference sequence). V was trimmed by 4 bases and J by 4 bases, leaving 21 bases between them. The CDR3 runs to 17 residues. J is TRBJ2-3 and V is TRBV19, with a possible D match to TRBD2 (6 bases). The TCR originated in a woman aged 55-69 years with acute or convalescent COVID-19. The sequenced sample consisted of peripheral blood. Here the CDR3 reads CASSTPHSGVLPDTQYF. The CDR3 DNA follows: TGTGCCAGTAGTACTCCTCATAGCGGAGTTTTACCAGATACGCAGTATTTT.